This entry lists 16 T cell receptor beta chains sequenced from one sample in a study of regulatory T cells. The PCR used 52 TRBV and 13 TRBJ primers. The protocol was immunoSEQ multiplex PCR, while the TCRdb copy is restricted to in-frame clones and leaves out a portion. The repertoire holds some 17,000 clones, with more than 85% as singletons. The specimen sequenced was CD8+ T cells sorted from blood. All receptors derive from a young adult with CD3G deficiency.

The chain joins TRBV6-1 to TRBJ1-1; D is uncertain. Between the trimmed V and J ends, which lost 4 bases and 1 base, there was a span of 10 bases. The CDR3 contains 14 residues. Germline CDR1 is MNHNS and CDR2 is SASEGT. The CDR3 spells CASSGAASNTEAFF. CDR3 bases: TGTGCCAGCAGTGGGGCAGCTTCGAACACTGAAGCTTTCTTT.

This chain links TRBV5-1 with TRBJ2-1; D may be TRBD1 (5 bases). The CDR3 loop spans 15 amino acids. The germline V and J ends were trimmed by 3 bases and 0 bases, with 10 bases remaining between them. Germline values: CDR1 SGHRS, CDR2 YFSETQ. DNA for the CDR3: TGCGCCAGCAGCTATGCCGACAGCTCCTACAATGAGCAGTTCTTC. Protein sequence: CASSYADSSYNEQFF. The variable domain in full, completed from reference TRBV5-1 and TRBJ2-1, reads KAGVTQTPRYLIKTRGQQVTLSCSPISGHRSVSWYQQTPGQGLQFLFEYFSETQRNKGNFPGRFSGRQFSNSRSEMNVSTLELGDSALYLCASSYADSSYNEQFFGPGTRLTVL.

This chain links TRBV7-9 with TRBJ2-2; D is possibly TRBD1 (5 bases). The CDR3 covers 15 residues. Trimming stripped 5 bases from V and 4 bases from J, with 14 bases between. The germline CDR1 and CDR2 sequences are SEHNR and FQNEAQ (reference sequence). Written as DNA, the CDR3 is TGTGCCAGCAGCCTCGACAGAACGGGCACCGGGGAGCTGTTTTTT. Residues: CASSLDRTGTGELFF.

The V call is TRBV28, the J call TRBJ1-1, with D possibly matching TRBD1 (6 bases). V lost 3 bases and J lost 1, with 15 bases in between. The CDR3 length is 16 residues. Germline values: CDR1 MDHEN, CDR2 SYDVKM. The CDR3 loop reads CASSFQDSETNTEAFF. The CDR3 region has the DNA TGTGCCAGCAGTTTTCAGGACAGTGAAACGAACACTGAAGCTTTCTTT.

The chain couples TRBV6-1 to TRBJ1-2; 11 bases line up with TRBD1. Germline V gene sequence: CDR1 MNHNS, CDR2 SASEGT. The length of the CDR3 is 16 residues. The trim removed 2 bases at V and 5 bases at J, leaving 7 bases unmatched. This chain's CDR3 is CASSELGQGAGYGYTF. As DNA, the CDR3 is TGTGCCAGCAGTGAACTCGGACAGGGGGCGGGGTATGGCTACACCTTC.

V usage is TRBV6-1 and J usage is TRBJ2-1; TRBD2 agrees at 10 bases. CDR1 is MNHNS and CDR2 is SASEGT in the germline V gene. The CDR3 consists of 16 residues. The V gene end was trimmed by 4 bases and the J gene end by 8 bases; junction bases not matched to a gene: 11. The CDR3 bases are TGTGCCAGCAGTGCAAGGGGGACTAGCGTTGAAGATGAGCAGTTCTTC. Amino acids: CASSARGTSVEDEQFF.

V is TRBV28 and J is TRBJ1-1; D unclear. This CDR3 contains 14 residues. The germline V gene encodes CDR1 MDHEN and CDR2 SYDVKM. Between the trimmed V and J ends, which lost 6 bases and 0 bases, there was a span of 11 bases. The CDR3: CASSPSGLNTEAFF. In nucleotides, the CDR3 is TGTGCCAGCAGCCCCAGCGGGCTGAACACTGAAGCTTTCTTT.

About this clone: Distinct nucleotide sequences in the sample also encode this CDR3. V usage is TRBV4-3 and J usage is TRBJ2-7; 7 bases agree with TRBD1. The CDR3 is 14 residues long. V gave up 1 base and J gave up 2 bases; unmatched junction bases: 2. Per germline, CDR1 LGHNA and CDR2 YSLEER. CDR3 protein: CASSQGDSPYEQYF. The CDR3 DNA sequence: TGCGCCAGCAGCCAAGGGGACAGTCCCTACGAGCAGTACTTC.

The J gene is TRBJ1-3, the V gene TRBV4-2, with 11 bases lining up with TRBD1. J was trimmed by 3 bases and V by 4 bases; bases with no gene match: 5. CDR3 size: 16 residues. Germline V gene lookup returns CDR1 LGHNA and CDR2 YNFKEQ. The CDR3 is CASSPRTGGDGNTIYF. For the CDR3, the DNA is TGTGCCAGCAGCCCACGGACAGGGGGCGATGGAAACACCATATATTTT.

The V gene is TRBV7-8, the J gene TRBJ2-5; 7 bases are a match to TRBD2. CDR3 length equals 15 residues. CDR1 and CDR2 (germline): SGHVS, FQNEAQ. The trim removed 1 base at V and 5 bases at J, leaving 7 bases unmatched. The CDR3 here is CASSLGATSWETQYF. DNA for the CDR3: TGTGCCAGCAGCTTAGGGGCGACTAGCTGGGAGACCCAGTACTTC.

The V gene is TRBV19, the J gene TRBJ2-6; D not certain. Germline V lookup: CDR1 LNHDA, CDR2 SQIVND (reference sequence). V was pared by 3 bases and J by 0 bases, with 6 bases between. The CDR3 loop spans 15 amino acids. The CDR3 DNA sequence: TGTGCCAGTAGTATTTTTCCCTCTGGGGCCAACGTCCTGACTTTC. It translates to CASSIFPSGANVLTF.

The CDR3 sequence: CASSSVWGTEAFF. In DNA form, the CDR3 reads TGTGCCAGCAGCTCAGTGTGGGGCACTGAAGCTTTCTTT. V gene TRBV28 combines with J gene TRBJ1-1; D is unresolved. This CDR3 has 13 residues. V was trimmed by 6 bases and J by 4 bases, leaving 12 bases between them. Germline assignment: CDR1 MDHEN and CDR2 SYDVKM.

V is TRBV28 and J is TRBJ2-7, with D perhaps matching TRBD2 (6 bases). Trimming took off 2 bases at V and 7 bases at J, with 15 bases between the two ends. CDR3 length equals 14 residues. The germline CDR1 and CDR2 sequences are MDHEN and SYDVKM. For the CDR3, the DNA is TGTGCCAGCAGTTTACGGTCCCTAGCGCGGGAGCAGTACTTC. Translation: CASSLRSLAREQYF.

The chain couples TRBV11-2 to TRBJ2-5; TRBD1 is a possible D gene (6 bases). The tail of the sequence fits TRBJ2-7 better, so the J call may be wrong. Germline V lookup: CDR1 SGHAT, CDR2 FQNNGV. The CDR3 has 13 residues. The CDR3 is CASSPDRPYEQYF. The CDR3 nucleotides are TGTGCCAGCAGCCCAGACAGGCCCTACGAGCAGTACTTC.

This clone was seen once. The genes are TRBV19 and TRBJ2-2; no reliable D call. Germline CDR1 and CDR2: LNHDA and SQIVND (reference sequence). The V gene lost 3 bases and the J gene lost 6 bases, with 5 bases spanning the gap. The CDR3 runs 12 residues. The CDR3 here is CASSIPSGELFF. The DNA of the CDR3 is TGTGCCAGTAGTATTCCCTCCGGGGAGCTGTTTTTT.

This chain connects TRBV19 to TRBJ1-1; D may be TRBD1 (6 bases). Looked up from germline, CDR1 is LNHDA and CDR2 is SQIVND (reference sequence). Trimming took off 5 bases at V and 2 bases at J, with 12 bases between the two ends. The CDR3 extends over 14 amino acids. This chain's CDR3 is CASSYSGVNTEAFF. The CDR3 DNA reads as TGTGCCAGTAGTTATTCAGGGGTTAACACTGAAGCTTTCTTT.